These 25 T cell receptor beta chains were sequenced from one sample in a study of OX40 agonist ivuxolimab in advanced cancers. Only in-frame clones appear in the TCRdb table, and some are missing; sequencing was by immunoSEQ multiplex PCR. The sample carries 98,000 or so clones, approximately 91% recorded once. The sample in question was CD4+ or CD8+ T cells sorted from blood, obtained in a trial of the OX40 agonist ivuxolimab. The receptors were sampled from an adult with an advanced solid tumor such as melanoma, head and neck, liver or kidney cancer.

The chain couples TRBV7-8 to TRBJ2-1, with a possible D match to TRBD2 (7 bases). Germline CDR1 and CDR2: SGHVS and FQNEAQ. The CDR3 runs to 15 residues. Trimming cost V 5 bases and J 4 bases, with 15 bases left between them. This CDR3 is CASSASGTPYNEQFF. The CDR3 DNA is TGTGCCAGCAGCGCAAGCGGGACACCTTACAATGAGCAGTTCTTC.

The genes are TRBV30 and TRBJ1-2; D ambiguous. V was pared by 2 bases and J by 7 bases, with 14 bases between. The CDR3 contains 13 residues. Germline V CDR1 and CDR2: GTSNPN, SVGIG (reference sequence). CDR3 nucleotide sequence: TGTGCCTGGAGTTCGACGGGTCTTGGTGGCTACACCTTC. As protein: CAWSSTGLGGYTF.

J is TRBJ2-3 and V is TRBV4-3, with D hard to call. Trimming cost V 4 bases and J 2 bases, with 16 bases left between them. The CDR3 has 16 residues. Looked up from germline, CDR1 is LGHNA and CDR2 is YSLEER. DNA of the CDR3: TGCGCCAGCAGCCCTAGTCCACTATTTACCACAGATACGCAGTATTTT. It is translated as CASSPSPLFTTDTQYF.

The rearrangement links TRBV25-1 to TRBJ2-6; tentative D call: TRBD1 (6 bases). Germline CDR1 is MGHDK and CDR2 is SYGVNS. With 4 bases removed from V and 4 bases from J, the gap between germline ends came to 11 bases. CDR3 length equals 15 residues. The CDR3 region is CASSAGARGANVLTF. The CDR3 nucleotides are TGTGCCAGCAGTGCAGGGGCGCGGGGGGCCAACGTCCTGACTTTC.

The CDR3 protein is CASSAPGTSGFNEQFF. Written as DNA, the CDR3 is TGTGCCAGCAGTGCTCCCGGGACTAGCGGTTTCAATGAGCAGTTCTTC. V gene TRBV6-1 combines with J gene TRBJ2-1, with TRBD2 identical over 11 bases. V gave up 4 bases and J gave up 6 bases; unmatched junction bases: 8. Germline-derived CDR1 and CDR2 are MNHNS and SASEGT. The CDR3 covers 16 residues.

V usage is TRBV6-5 and J usage is TRBJ1-5; tentative D call: TRBD1 (6 bases). Trimming cost V 6 bases and J 6 bases, with 15 bases left between them. The CDR3 spans 14 residues. Germline V CDR1 and CDR2: MNHEY, SVGAGI. CDR3 loop: CASSHRARAQPQHF. In DNA, the CDR3 is TGTGCCAGCAGCCACAGGGCAAGGGCTCAGCCCCAGCATTTT.

The J gene is TRBJ2-5, the V gene TRBV7-8, with 11 bases aligning to TRBD2. V lost 5 bases and J lost 2; bases outside the gene matches: 10. The CDR3 extends over 17 amino acids. Germline CDR1 and CDR2: SGHVS and FQNEAQ. The CDR3 region has the DNA TGTGCCAGCAGCCCCGGACTAGCGGGCGGGCATCAAGAGACCCAGTACTTC. Protein product: CASSPGLAGGHQETQYF.

The chain has TRBV10-3 and TRBJ1-2; no clear D. V was pared by 6 bases and J by 2 bases, with 7 bases between. This CDR3 comprises 12 residues. The V gene's germline CDR1 is ENHRY and CDR2 SYGVKD. CDR3 amino acids: CAISGPNYGYTF. The CDR3 DNA reads as TGTGCCATCAGCGGGCCAAACTATGGCTACACCTTC.

The V and J genes are TRBV7-9 and TRBJ2-7, with D hard to call. This CDR3 region has 15 residues. V was cut by 5 bases and J by 3 bases, with 17 bases left in between. The germline V gene has CDR1 SEHNR and CDR2 FQNEAQ (reference sequence). The CDR3, as DNA: TGTGCCAGCAGCCGCCTTGGACCCGAGTTCTACGAGCAGTACTTC. Translation gives CASSRLGPEFYEQYF.

The CDR3 nucleotides are TGTGCCAGCAGCGTAGGATGGGGGAGGTTGTTGAATGAGCAGTTCTTC. It is translated as CASSVGWGRLLNEQFF. The V gene is TRBV9, the J gene TRBJ2-1, with D perhaps TRBD2 (6 bases). V dropped 0 bases and J dropped 7 bases, with 17 bases sitting between them. The CDR3 runs 16 residues. Germline lookup yields CDR1 SGDLS and CDR2 YYNGEE.

The chain recombines TRBV28 with TRBJ2-1; 10 bases fit TRBD2. Trimming cost V 4 bases and J 14 bases; bases outside gene matches: 2. The CDR3 is 11 residues long. CDR1 and CDR2 (germline): MDHEN, SYDVKM. The CDR3 sequence is CASSSAGGEFF. CDR3 bases: TGTGCCAGCAGTTCAGCGGGAGGGGAGTTCTTC. Full variable domain (missing parts from reference TRBV28 and TRBJ2-1): DVKVTQSSRYLVKRTGEKVFLECVQDMDHENMFWYRQDPGLGLRLIYFSYDVKMKEKGDIPEGYSVSREKKERFSLILESASTNQTSMYLCASSSAGGEFFGPGTRLTVL.

The chain uses TRBV10-2 and TRBJ2-7; 9 bases align to TRBD1. The V segment lost 10 bases and the J segment 1 base; nucleotides outside the gene matches: 5. Germline V lookup: CDR1 WSHSY, CDR2 SAAADI. The CDR3 is 13 residues long. CDR3: CATRGTGSYEQYF. The CDR3 coding sequence is TGCGCCACCAGGGGGACAGGGTCCTACGAGCAGTACTTC.

The chain has TRBV18 and TRBJ1-1, with 7 nucleotides matching TRBD1. Per the germline V gene, CDR1 is KGHSH and CDR2 is LQKENI. There are 15 residues in the CDR3. V lost 6 bases and J lost 7; bases outside the gene matches: 14. In DNA, the CDR3 is TGTGCCAGCTCCCAAGCGACAGGGAACAACTATGAAGCTTTCTTT. Its translation is CASSQATGNNYEAFF.

The V and J genes are TRBV7-8 and TRBJ2-1; possible D gene TRBD2, 5 bases. CDR1 is SGHVS and CDR2 is FQNEAQ in the germline V gene. V lost 5 bases and J lost 1, with 15 bases in between. This CDR3 has 16 residues. The CDR3 protein is CASSRTGGSSYNEQFF. The CDR3 DNA reads as TGTGCCAGCAGCCGGACGGGCGGGTCTTCCTACAATGAGCAGTTCTTC.

The CDR3 loop reads CASSYLTGDQTIQYF. In nucleotides, the CDR3 is TGTGCCAGCAGTTACCTAACAGGGGATCAAACCATTCAGTACTTC. The chain is built from TRBV6-5 and TRBJ2-4, with 7 bases aligning to TRBD1. With V trimmed by 2 bases and J by 9 bases, 10 bases remained unmatched. The CDR3 consists of 15 residues. The germline V gene has CDR1 MNHEY and CDR2 SVGAGI.

V and J are TRBV6-5 and TRBJ2-5; D perhaps matches TRBD2 (5 bases). The CDR3 sequence is 13 residues long. From germline, CDR1 is MNHEY and CDR2 SVGAGI. Trimming shortened V by 6 bases and J by 4 bases, and 12 bases separated the two germline ends. CDR3 coding DNA: TGTGCCAGCAGGGGGAGAGGTCCAGAGACCCAGTACTTC. It yields the protein CASRGRGPETQYF.

This chain uses TRBV6-5 with TRBJ1-2; D ambiguous. The CDR3 consists of 15 residues. The germline V and J ends were trimmed by 5 bases and 7 bases, with 20 bases remaining between them. The V gene's germline CDR1 is MNHEY and CDR2 SVGAGI. As DNA, the CDR3 is TGTGCCAGCAGTGCCTGGCGGACCCCCGACCGTGGCTACACCTTC. It yields the protein CASSAWRTPDRGYTF.

This chain joins TRBV20-1 and TRBJ2-1; D remains ambiguous. CDR1 is DFQATT, CDR2 SNEGSKA, per germline (reference sequence). Trimming removed 2 bases at V and 3 bases at J, with 2 bases between. This CDR3 is 11 amino acids long. CDR3 sequence (DNA): TGCAGTGCTAGAATCTACAATGAGCAGTTCTTC. Its protein is CSARIYNEQFF.

This rearrangement joins TRBV19 to TRBJ1-5; 10 nucleotides match TRBD1. V lost 6 bases, J lost 0 bases, and 5 bases stayed unmatched. Germline assignment: CDR1 LNHDA and CDR2 SQIVND (reference sequence). The CDR3 has 16 amino acids. The CDR3 DNA sequence: TGTGCCAGTAGAAGGGACAGGGGTTATAGCAATCAGCCCCAGCATTTT. Translating gives CASRRDRGYSNQPQHF.

The J gene is TRBJ1-1, the V gene TRBV19; tentatively, D is TRBD1 (5 bases). The CDR3 covers 15 residues. The V end lost 4 bases, the J end lost 0 bases, and 12 bases lay between the germline ends. Germline CDR1 LNHDA, CDR2 SQIVND (reference sequence). The CDR3: CASSKTGTLNTEAFF. The CDR3 bases are TGTGCCAGTAGTAAAACTGGGACGTTGAACACTGAAGCTTTCTTT.

The V call is TRBV19, the J call TRBJ1-1, with 8 positions matching TRBD1. The V and J ends lost 7 bases and 6 bases, in that order; junction bases with no gene match: 10. Per the germline V gene, CDR1 is LNHDA and CDR2 is SQIVND (reference sequence). The CDR3 is 14 residues long. CDR3 in amino acids: CASIFGQGRSEAFF. The CDR3 coding sequence is TGTGCCAGTATTTTTGGACAGGGAAGGTCTGAAGCTTTCTTT.

The V call is TRBV6-1, the J call TRBJ2-3; 15 nucleotides match TRBD2. Trimming took 4 bases from V and 6 from J; bases not matched to a gene: 2. Per the germline V gene, CDR1 is MNHNS and CDR2 is SASEGT. This CDR3 comprises 15 residues. The CDR3 here is CASSGGLAGGDTQYF. DNA for the CDR3: TGTGCCAGCAGTGGTGGACTAGCGGGAGGGGATACGCAGTATTTT.

J is TRBJ1-2 and V is TRBV7-9, with D unclear. The CDR3 sequence is 12 residues long. Germline CDR1 and CDR2: SEHNR and FQNEAQ (reference sequence). With 1 base removed from V and 6 bases from J, the gap between germline ends came to 6 bases. CDR3 region: CASSLESNGYTF. CDR3 nucleotides: TGTGCCAGCAGCTTAGAGAGCAATGGCTACACCTTC.

CDR3 DNA sequence: TGCGCCAGCAGCCCCCGCCCGGGCTCAGATACGCAGTATTTT. It yields the protein CASSPRPGSDTQYF. The J gene is TRBJ2-3, the V gene TRBV5-1; D remains unclear. CDR3 size: 14 residues. From germline, CDR1 is SGHRS and CDR2 YFSETQ. Trimming left V 4 bases short and J 4 bases short, with 13 bases between.

This clone was detected only a few times. The V gene is TRBV28, the J gene TRBJ1-5; D gene uncertain. This CDR3 comprises 13 residues. Germline assignment: CDR1 MDHEN and CDR2 SYDVKM. The V and J ends lost 7 bases and 7 bases respectively, with 14 bases between them. CDR3 sequence: CASTVKGGQPQHF. The CDR3 DNA is TGTGCCAGCACCGTGAAGGGAGGACAGCCCCAGCATTTT.